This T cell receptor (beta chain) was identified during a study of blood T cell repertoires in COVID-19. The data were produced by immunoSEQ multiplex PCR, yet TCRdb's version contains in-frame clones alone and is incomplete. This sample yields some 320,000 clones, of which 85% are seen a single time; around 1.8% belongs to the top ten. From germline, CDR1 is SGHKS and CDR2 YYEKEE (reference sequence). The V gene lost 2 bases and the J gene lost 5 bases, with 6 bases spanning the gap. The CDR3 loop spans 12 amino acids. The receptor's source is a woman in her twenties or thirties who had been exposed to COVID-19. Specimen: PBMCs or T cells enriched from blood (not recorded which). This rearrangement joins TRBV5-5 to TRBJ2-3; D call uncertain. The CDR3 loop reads CASSFEKDTQYF. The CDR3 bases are TGTGCCAGCAGCTTTGAGAAAGATACGCAGTATTTT. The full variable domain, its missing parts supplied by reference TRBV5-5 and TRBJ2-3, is DAGVTQSPTHLIKTRGQQVTLRCSPISGHKSVSWYQQVLGQGPQFIFQYYEKEERGRGNFPDRFSARQFPNYSSELNVNALLLGDSALYLCASSFEKDTQYFGPGTRLTVL.